This paragraph covers one T cell receptor beta chain sequence. Antigen: not known. Repertoires were generated with immunoSEQ multiplex PCR, while TCRdb's copy carries only in-frame clones and drops some. Of about 59,000 clones listed, around 80% are singletons. Single viable CD3+CD4+CD8-CD45RO+ cells were sorted as the memory CD4+ T cells. Losses at the gene ends were 3 bases for V and 4 bases for J; bases not matched to a gene: 8. Germline CDR1 KGHSH, CDR2 LQKENI. The CDR3 is made up of 15 amino acids. This sample was included in a study of memory CD4+ T cells and cytomegalovirus serostatus. Study at large: Of the healthy Belgian adults, 9 or 10 were CMV seropositive and about 24 seronegative.

Study conclusions and caveats: CD4+ memory repertoires contained about 40% of the roughly 160 reported CMV TCRbeta sequences.

Input material: memory CD4+ T cells from blood. The clonotype originates from an adult in good health and CMV-seronegative. The chain recombines TRBV18 with TRBJ1-1; 7 positions agree with TRBD1. CDR3 nucleotide sequence: TGTGCCAGCTCACCCTCGACAGGGTCCGCCACTGAAGCTTTCTTT. Amino acids: CASSPSTGSATEAFF.